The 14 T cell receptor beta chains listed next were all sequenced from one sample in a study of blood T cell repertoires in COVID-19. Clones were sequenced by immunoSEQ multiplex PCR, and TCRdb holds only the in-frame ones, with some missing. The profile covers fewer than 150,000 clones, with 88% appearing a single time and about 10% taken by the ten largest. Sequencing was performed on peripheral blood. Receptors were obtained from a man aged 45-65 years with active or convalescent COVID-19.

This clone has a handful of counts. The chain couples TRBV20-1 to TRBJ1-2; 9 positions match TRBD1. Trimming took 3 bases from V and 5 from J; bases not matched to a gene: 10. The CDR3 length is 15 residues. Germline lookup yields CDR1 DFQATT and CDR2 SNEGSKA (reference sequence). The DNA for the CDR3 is TGCAGTGCTAGTCCCTTAGGGACAGGGAAGTATGGCTACACCTTC. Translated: CSASPLGTGKYGYTF.

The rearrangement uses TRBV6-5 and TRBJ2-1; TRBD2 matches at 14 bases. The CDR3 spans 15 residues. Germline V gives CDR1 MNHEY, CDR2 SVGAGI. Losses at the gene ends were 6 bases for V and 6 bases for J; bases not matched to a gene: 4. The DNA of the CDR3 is TGTGCCAGCAGCACAGGGACTAGCGGGAGCAATGAGCAGTTCTTC. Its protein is CASSTGTSGSNEQFF.

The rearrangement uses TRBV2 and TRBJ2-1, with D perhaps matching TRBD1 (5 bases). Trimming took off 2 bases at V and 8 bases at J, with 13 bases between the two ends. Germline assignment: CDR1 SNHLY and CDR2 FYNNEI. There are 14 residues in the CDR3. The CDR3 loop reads CASSERVWGDEQFF. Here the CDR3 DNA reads TGTGCCAGCAGTGAACGGGTTTGGGGCGATGAGCAGTTCTTC.

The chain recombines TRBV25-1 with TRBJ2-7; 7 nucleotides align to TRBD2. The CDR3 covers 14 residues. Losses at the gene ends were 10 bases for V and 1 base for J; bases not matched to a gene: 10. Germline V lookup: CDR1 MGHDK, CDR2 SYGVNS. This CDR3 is CATRGSGRSYEQYF. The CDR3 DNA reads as TGTGCCACCCGAGGGTCCGGGAGGTCCTACGAGCAGTACTTC.

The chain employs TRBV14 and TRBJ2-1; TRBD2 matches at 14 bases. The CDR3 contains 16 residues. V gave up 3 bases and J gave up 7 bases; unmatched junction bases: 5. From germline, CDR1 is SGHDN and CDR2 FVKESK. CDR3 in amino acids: CASSHYGLAGGNEQFF. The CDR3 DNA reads TGTGCCAGCAGCCACTACGGACTAGCGGGAGGTAATGAGCAGTTCTTC.

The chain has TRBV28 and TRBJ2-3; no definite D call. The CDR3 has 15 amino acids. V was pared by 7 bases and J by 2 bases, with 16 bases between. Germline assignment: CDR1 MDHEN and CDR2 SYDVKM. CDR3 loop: CASIPQMAFTDTQYF. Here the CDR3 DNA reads TGTGCCAGCATCCCGCAGATGGCCTTCACAGATACGCAGTATTTT.

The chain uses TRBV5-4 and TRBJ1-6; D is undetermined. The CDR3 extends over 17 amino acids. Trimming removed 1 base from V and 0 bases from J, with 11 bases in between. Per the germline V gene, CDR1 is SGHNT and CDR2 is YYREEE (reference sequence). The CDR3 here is CASSLSSLSSYNSPLHF. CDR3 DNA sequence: TGTGCCAGCAGCTTGTCGTCCTTGAGCTCCTATAATTCACCCCTCCACTTT.

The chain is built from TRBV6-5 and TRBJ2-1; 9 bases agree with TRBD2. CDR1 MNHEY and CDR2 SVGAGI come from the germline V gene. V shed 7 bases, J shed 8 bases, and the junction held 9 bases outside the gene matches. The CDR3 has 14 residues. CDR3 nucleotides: TGTGCCAGCATTCGAATAGCGGGAGTGGATGAGCAGTTCTTC. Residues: CASIRIAGVDEQFF.

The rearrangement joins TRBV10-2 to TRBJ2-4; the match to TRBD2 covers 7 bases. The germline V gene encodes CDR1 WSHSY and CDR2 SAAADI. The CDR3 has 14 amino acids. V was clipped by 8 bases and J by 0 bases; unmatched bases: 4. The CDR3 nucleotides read TGCGCCAGCGCGGGGGACCTAGCCAAAAACATTCAGTACTTC. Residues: CASAGDLAKNIQYF.

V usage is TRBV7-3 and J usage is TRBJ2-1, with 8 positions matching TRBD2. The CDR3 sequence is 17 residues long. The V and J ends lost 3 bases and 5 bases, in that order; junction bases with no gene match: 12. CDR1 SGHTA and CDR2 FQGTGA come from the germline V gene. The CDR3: CASSFRALGGRNNEQFF. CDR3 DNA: TGTGCCAGCAGCTTTCGCGCCCTGGGCGGGAGGAACAATGAGCAGTTCTTC.

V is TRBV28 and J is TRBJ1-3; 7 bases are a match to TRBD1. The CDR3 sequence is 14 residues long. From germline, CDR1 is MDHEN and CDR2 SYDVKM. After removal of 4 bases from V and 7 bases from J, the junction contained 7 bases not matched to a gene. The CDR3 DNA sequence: TGTGCCAGCAGTTCGACAGGGAGAATGAACACCATATATTTT. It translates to CASSSTGRMNTIYF.

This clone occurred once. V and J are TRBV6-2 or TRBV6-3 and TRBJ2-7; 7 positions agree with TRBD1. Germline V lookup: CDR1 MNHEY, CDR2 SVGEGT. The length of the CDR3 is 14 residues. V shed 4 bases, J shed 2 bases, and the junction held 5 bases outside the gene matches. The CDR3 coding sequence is TGTGCCAGCAGTTGGGACAGTTATGCCTACGAGCAGTACTTC. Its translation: CASSWDSYAYEQYF.

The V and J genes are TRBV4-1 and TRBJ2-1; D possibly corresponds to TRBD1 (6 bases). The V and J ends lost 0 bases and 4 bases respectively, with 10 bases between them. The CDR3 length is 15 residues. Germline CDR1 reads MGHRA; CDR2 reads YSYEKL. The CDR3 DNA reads TGCGCCAGCAGCCAAGACAGGGGCCTATACAATGAGCAGTTCTTC. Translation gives CASSQDRGLYNEQFF.

As DNA, the CDR3 is TGTGCCAGCTTCCAGCGGGAGCTAAATGAGCAGTTCTTC. This sequence encodes CASFQRELNEQFF. The chain has TRBV12-3 or TRBV12-4 and TRBJ2-1, with 8 bases aligning to TRBD2. The CDR3 consists of 13 residues. V was clipped by 8 bases and J by 7 bases; unmatched bases: 7.